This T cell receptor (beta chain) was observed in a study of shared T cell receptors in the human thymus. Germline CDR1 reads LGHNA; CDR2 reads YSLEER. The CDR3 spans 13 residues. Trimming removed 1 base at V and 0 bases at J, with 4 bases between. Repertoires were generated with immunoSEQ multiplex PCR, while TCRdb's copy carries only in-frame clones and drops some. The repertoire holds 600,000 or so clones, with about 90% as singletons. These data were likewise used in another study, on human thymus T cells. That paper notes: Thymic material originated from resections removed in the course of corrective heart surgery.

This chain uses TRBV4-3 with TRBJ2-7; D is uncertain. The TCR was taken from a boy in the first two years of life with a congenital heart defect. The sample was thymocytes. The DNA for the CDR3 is TGCGCCAGCAGCCAAGCTCCCTCCTACGAGCAGTACTTC. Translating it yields CASSQAPSYEQYF.